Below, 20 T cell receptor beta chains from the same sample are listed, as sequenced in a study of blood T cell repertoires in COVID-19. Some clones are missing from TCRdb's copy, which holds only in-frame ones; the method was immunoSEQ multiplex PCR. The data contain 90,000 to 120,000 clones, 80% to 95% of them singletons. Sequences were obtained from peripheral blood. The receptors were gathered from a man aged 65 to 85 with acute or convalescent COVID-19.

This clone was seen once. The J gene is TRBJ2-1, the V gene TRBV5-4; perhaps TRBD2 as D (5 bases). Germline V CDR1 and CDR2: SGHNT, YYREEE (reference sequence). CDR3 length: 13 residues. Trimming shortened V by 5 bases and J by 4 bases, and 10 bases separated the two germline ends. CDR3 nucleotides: TGTGCCAGCAGGGCTTGGGAGTACAATGAGCAGTTCTTC. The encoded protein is CASRAWEYNEQFF. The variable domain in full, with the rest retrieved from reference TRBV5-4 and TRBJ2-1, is ETGVTQSPTHLIKTRGQQVTLRCSSQSGHNTVSWYQQALGQGPQFIFQYYREEENGRGNFPPRFSGLQFPNYSSELNVNALELDDSALYLCASRAWEYNEQFFGPGTRLTVL.

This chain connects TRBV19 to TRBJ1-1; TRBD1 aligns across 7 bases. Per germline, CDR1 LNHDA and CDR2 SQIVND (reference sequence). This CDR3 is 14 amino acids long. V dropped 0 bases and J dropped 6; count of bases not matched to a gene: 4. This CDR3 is CASSIETGNAEAFF. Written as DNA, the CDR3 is TGTGCCAGTAGTATAGAGACAGGGAATGCTGAAGCTTTCTTT.

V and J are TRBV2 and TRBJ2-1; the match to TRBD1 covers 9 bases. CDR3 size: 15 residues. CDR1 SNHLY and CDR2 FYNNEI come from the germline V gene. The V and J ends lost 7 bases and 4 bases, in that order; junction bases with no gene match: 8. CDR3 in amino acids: CASNPGTGTYNEQFF. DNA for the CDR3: TGTGCCAGCAACCCCGGGACAGGGACATACAATGAGCAGTTCTTC.

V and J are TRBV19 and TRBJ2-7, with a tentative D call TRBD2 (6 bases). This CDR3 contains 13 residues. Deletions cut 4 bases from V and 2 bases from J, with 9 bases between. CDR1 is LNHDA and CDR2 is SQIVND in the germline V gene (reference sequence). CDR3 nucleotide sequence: TGTGCCAGTAGTAGCGGGACTGCCTACGAGCAGTACTTC. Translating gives CASSSGTAYEQYF.

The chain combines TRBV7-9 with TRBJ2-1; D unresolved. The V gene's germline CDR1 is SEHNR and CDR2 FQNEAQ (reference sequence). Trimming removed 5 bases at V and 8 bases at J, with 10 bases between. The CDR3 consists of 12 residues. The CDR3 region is CASSPTLDEQFF. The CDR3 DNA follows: TGTGCCAGCAGCCCCACATTGGATGAGCAGTTCTTC.

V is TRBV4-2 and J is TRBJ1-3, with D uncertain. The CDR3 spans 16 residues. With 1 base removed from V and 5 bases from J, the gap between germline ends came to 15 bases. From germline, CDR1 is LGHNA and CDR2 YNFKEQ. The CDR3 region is CASSQVYSQTRNTIYF. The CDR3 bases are TGTGCCAGCAGCCAAGTTTACAGCCAGACGCGAAACACCATATATTTT.

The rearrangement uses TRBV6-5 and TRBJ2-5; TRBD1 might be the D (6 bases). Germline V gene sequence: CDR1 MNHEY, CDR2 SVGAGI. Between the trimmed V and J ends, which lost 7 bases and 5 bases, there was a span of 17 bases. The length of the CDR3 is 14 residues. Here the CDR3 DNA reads TGTGCCAGCACCCGGACAGACCGCCGGGAGACCCAGTACTTC. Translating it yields CASTRTDRRETQYF.

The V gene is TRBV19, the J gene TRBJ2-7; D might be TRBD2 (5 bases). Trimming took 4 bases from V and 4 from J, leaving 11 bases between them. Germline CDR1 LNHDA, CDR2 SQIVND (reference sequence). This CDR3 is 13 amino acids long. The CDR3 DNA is TGTGCCAGTAGTACGACCGGACTTTACGAGCAGTACTTC. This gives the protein CASSTTGLYEQYF.

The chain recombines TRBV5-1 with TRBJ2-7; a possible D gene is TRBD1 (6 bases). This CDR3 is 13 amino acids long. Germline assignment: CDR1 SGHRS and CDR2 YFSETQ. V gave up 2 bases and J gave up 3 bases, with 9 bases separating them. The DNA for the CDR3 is TGCGCCAGCAGCTTACAGGGAGACTACGAGCAGTACTTC. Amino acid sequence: CASSLQGDYEQYF.

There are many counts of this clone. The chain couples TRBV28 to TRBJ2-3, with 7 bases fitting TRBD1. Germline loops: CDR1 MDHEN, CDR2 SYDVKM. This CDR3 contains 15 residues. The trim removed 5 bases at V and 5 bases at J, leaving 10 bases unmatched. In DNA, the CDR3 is TGTGCCAGCAGTCCGGGGACAGTACACCAAGATACGCAGTATTTT. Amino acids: CASSPGTVHQDTQYF.

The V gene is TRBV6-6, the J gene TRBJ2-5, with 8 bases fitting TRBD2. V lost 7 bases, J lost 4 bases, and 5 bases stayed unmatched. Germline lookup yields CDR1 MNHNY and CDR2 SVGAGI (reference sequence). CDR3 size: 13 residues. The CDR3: CASTRLATETQYF. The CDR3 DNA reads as TGTGCCAGCACCCGACTAGCGACAGAGACCCAGTACTTC.

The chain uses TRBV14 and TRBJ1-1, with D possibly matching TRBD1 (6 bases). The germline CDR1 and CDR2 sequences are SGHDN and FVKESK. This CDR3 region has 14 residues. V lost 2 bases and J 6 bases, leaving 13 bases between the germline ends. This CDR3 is CASSQYGRGSEAFF. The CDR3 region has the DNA TGTGCCAGCAGCCAATACGGCAGGGGTTCTGAAGCTTTCTTT. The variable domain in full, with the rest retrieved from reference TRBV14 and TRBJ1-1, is EAGVTQFPSHSVIEKGQTVTLRCDPISGHDNLYWYRRVMGKEIKFLLHFVKESKQDESGMPNNRFLAERTGGTYSTLKVQPAELEDSGVYFCASSQYGRGSEAFFGQGTRLTVV.

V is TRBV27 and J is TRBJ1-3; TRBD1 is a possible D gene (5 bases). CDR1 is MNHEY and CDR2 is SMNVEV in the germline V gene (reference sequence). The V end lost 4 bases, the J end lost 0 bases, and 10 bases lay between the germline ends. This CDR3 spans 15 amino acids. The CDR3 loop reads CASSSGLNSGNTIYF. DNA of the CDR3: TGTGCCAGCAGTTCGGGACTGAACTCTGGAAACACCATATATTTT.

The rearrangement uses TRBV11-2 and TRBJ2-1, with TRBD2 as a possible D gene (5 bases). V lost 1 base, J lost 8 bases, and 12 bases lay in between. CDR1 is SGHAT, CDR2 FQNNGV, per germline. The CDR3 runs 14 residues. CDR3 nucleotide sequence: TGTGCCAGCAGCTTAGTGGGTCCGAGGGATGAGCAGTTCTTC. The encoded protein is CASSLVGPRDEQFF.

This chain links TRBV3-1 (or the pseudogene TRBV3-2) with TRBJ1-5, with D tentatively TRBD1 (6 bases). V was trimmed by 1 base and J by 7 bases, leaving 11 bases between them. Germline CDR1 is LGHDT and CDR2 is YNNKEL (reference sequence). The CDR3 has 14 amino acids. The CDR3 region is CASSQARTGQPQHF. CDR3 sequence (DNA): TGTGCCAGCAGCCAAGCCCGTACAGGGCAGCCCCAGCATTTT.

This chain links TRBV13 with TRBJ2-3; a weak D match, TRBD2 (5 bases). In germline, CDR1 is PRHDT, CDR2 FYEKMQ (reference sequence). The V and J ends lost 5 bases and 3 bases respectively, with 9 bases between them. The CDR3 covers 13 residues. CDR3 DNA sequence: TGTGCCAGCAGCCTCCAGCGGACAGATACGCAGTATTTT. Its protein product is CASSLQRTDTQYF.

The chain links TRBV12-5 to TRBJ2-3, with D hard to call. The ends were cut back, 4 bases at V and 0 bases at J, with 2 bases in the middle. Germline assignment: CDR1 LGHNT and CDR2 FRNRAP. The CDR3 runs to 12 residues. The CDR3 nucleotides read TGTGCTAGTGGTTCAAGCACAGATACGCAGTATTTT. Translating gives CASGSSTDTQYF.

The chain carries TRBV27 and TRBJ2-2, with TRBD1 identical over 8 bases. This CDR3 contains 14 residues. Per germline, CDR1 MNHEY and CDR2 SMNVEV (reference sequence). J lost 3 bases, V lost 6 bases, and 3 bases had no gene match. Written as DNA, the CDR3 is TGTGCCAGCAGAGGACAGGGATACACCGGGGAGCTGTTTTTT. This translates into CASRGQGYTGELFF.

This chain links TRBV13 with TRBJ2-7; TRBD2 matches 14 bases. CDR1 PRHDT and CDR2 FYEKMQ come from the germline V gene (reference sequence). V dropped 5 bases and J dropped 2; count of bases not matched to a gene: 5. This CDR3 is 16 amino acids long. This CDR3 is CASSPRGLAGAYEQYF. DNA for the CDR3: TGTGCCAGCAGCCCTAGGGGACTAGCGGGGGCCTACGAGCAGTACTTC. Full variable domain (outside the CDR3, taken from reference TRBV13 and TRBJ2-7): AAGVIQSPRHLIKEKRETATLKCYPIPRHDTVYWYQQGPGQDPQFLISFYEKMQSDKGSIPDRFSAQQFSDYHSELNMSSLELGDSALYFCASSPRGLAGAYEQYFGPGTRLTVT.

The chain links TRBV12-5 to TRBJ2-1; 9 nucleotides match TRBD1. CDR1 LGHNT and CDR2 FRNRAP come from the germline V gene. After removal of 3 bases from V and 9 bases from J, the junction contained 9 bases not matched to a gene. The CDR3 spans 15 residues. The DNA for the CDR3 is TGTGCTAGTGGTTTACCGGGACAGGGTTTGACTGAGCAGTTCTTC. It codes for CASGLPGQGLTEQFF. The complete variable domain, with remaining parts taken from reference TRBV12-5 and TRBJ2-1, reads DARVTQTPRHKVTEMGQEVTMRCQPILGHNTVFWYRQTMMQGLELLAYFRNRAPLDDSGMPKDRFSAEMPDATLATLKIQPSEPRDSAVYFCASGLPGQGLTEQFFGPGTRLTVL.